The rows below give T cell receptor beta chains drawn from one sample of a study of blood T cell repertoires in COVID-19. Sequenced by immunoSEQ multiplex PCR; TCRdb stores in-frame clones only, minus some. The sample records under 300,000 clones, 86% being singletons. Sequenced: peripheral blood. All receptors derive from a woman between 25 and 40 years old with COVID-19, enrolled during active disease. The CDR3 runs from the conserved cysteine through the conserved F or W.

v_call cdr3_aa
TRBV2 CASSEGAKTEAFF
TRBV24-1 CATSDFARGGTQYF
TRBV11-2 CATSPGTGHVYTF
TRBV27 CASRKDNIGYTF
TRBV6-5 CASTDQGYNSPLHF
TRBV4-1 CASSQDRFGGAGELFF
TRBV19 CASSRGNSYNEQFF
TRBV6-2/TRBV6-3 CASSSTGGKQFF
TRBV13 CASSSLGDGELYEQYF
TRBV7-6 CASSSGGRTEAFF
TRBV30 CAWSRRGGNTIYF
TRBV19 CASRGNTEAFF
TRBV5-1 CASSPREPGLAGGVYNEQFF
TRBV5-4 CASSFTGVSGYTF
TRBV2 CATQGGYNEQFF
TRBV4-2 CASSQDPGLATSYEQYF
TRBV19 CASTNRSSYNSPLHF
TRBV19 CASSIRGPLDRTQHF
TRBV4-2 CASRLGQGISYEQYF
TRBV27 CASSYIGGNTEAFF
TRBV29-1 CSVNRASTDTQYF
TRBV7-2 CASSLVAGGRKDTQYF
TRBV5-1 CASSLGEGYEQYF
TRBV11-2 CASSLVGTGTDTQYF
TRBV19 CASSPYVQGAPSYGYTF
TRBV7-2 CASSLLGQGAPGNTIYF
TRBV9 CASSPRTRDTQYF
TRBV9 CASSVGRAGPEQYF
TRBV4-1 CASTALGLFGNTIYF
TRBV5-1 CASSLGSGTGTEKLFF
TRBV9 CASSASQETQYF
TRBV6-5 CASSYATSGGGEQFF
TRBV5-4 CASSDDRGETQYF
TRBV4-2 CASSQDLTGELFF
TRBV9 CASRGGPFSYNEQFF
TRBV18 CASSKKPTQDTIYF
TRBV11-3 CASKQGGSTGELFF
TRBV11-3 CASSFAPGRTQYF
TRBV5-4 CASAPSLAGGQGEQFF
TRBV6-6 CASTWDYVTDTQYF
TRBV4-2 CASSQGLASFYEQYF
TRBV7-9 CASSWTGGSNEQFF
TRBV19 CASSSKRDTEAFF
TRBV19 CASRADTQYF
TRBV5-4 CASSLGGNNSGDTIYF
TRBV5-1 CASSPTGVPTYEQYF
TRBV2 CASSDGGSYEQYF